A single sample gave rise to the 6 T cell receptor beta chains below, sequenced in a study. The TRBV12-4/TRBJ1-2 clonotypes were amplified using barcode primers with ligated adaptors. One entry per CDR3 protein results from TCRdb running MiXCR on the multiplex PCR reads. The repertoire table contains about 50 distinct CDR3 sequences. Sequencing was performed on memory CD4+ T cells sorted from blood. Subset indicated: memory CD4+ T cells, CD4+CD45RO+CD25-. The receptors derive from a female donor with breast cancer.

By proportion, this clonotype is medium-sized (0.01 to 0.1%). The genes are TRBV12-3 or TRBV12-4 and TRBJ1-2; D remains ambiguous. CDR3 length equals 12 residues. V gave up 6 bases and J gave up 4 bases, with 9 bases separating them. The CDR3 here is CASRLRTYGYTF. The CDR3 nucleotides read TGTGCCAGCAGGTTGCGGACCTATGGCTACACCTTC.

In its sample, this clonotype is hyperexpanded (1% or more). The chain carries TRBV12-3 or TRBV12-4 and TRBJ1-2; 8 nucleotides align to TRBD1. This CDR3 spans 15 amino acids. V lost 4 bases to trimming and J lost 0 bases; unmatched junction nucleotides: 4. CDR3 region: CASSSVDRANYGYTF. CDR3 sequence (DNA): TGTGCCAGCAGTTCCGTGGACAGGGCTAACTATGGCTACACCTTC.

Within the sample, this clonotype is medium-sized. The genes are TRBV12-3 or TRBV12-4 and TRBJ1-2, with D unresolved. The ends were cut back, 8 bases at V and 2 bases at J, with 6 bases in the middle. The CDR3 consists of 11 residues. The CDR3, as DNA: TGTGCCAGCGGGCAGAACTATGGCTACACCTTC. As protein: CASGQNYGYTF.

Only a few counts were recorded for this clonotype. V usage is TRBV12-3 or TRBV12-4 and J usage is TRBJ1-2; no reliable D call. The CDR3 covers 12 residues. Trimming shortened V by 6 bases and J by 9 bases, and 14 bases separated the two germline ends. The DNA for the CDR3 is TGTGCCAGCAGACGTGAGGACGGGTGCTACACCTTC. This translates into CASRREDGCYTF.

This clonotype was observed many times. DNA of the CDR3: TGTGCCAGCAGTTTTGAGGGGATTAATGGCTACACCTTC. Protein sequence: CASSFEGINGYTF. V usage is TRBV12-3 or TRBV12-4 and J usage is TRBJ1-2, with D possibly matching TRBD1 (5 bases). The CDR3 consists of 13 residues. Trimming removed 3 bases at V and 6 bases at J, with 11 bases between.

In its sample, this clonotype was seen many times. The genes are TRBV12-3 or TRBV12-4 and TRBJ1-2; D gene uncertain. The CDR3 is made up of 11 amino acids. The ends were cut back, 5 bases at V and 7 bases at J, with 8 bases in the middle. This chain's CDR3 is CASSTRVGYTF. The CDR3, as DNA: TGTGCCAGCAGTACCCGGGTTGGCTACACCTTC.